The text below deals with one TCR beta chain. The V gene's germline CDR1 is SGHTA and CDR2 FQGTGA. The V and J ends lost 4 bases and 0 bases respectively, with 10 bases between them. This CDR3 is built from 16 residues. In the original analysis: As immunoSEQ supplied junction-only sequences (without quality scores), filtering differed. Only in-frame clones appear in the TCRdb table, and some are missing; sequencing was by immunoSEQ multiplex PCR. That table supplies the V and J calls and clone size; D and trimming were determined from the DNA. Here the sample spans hundreds of thousands of clones, 60% to 80% being singletons. The data originate from a study of shared clonotypes between healthy human individuals. Study background: Contributing individuals were two females and a few males aged 18 to 49.

The clonotype was recovered from a woman aged 35 to 49 in good health. Some clones in this sample may be carry-over from other donors' samples. The sample was PBMCs. The chain is built from TRBV7-3 and TRBJ2-6, with D tentatively TRBD1 (5 bases). CDR3 nucleotide sequence: TGTGCCAGCAGCTCGACAGCAAGCTCTGGGGCCAACGTCCTGACTTTC. As protein: CASSSTASSGANVLTF.